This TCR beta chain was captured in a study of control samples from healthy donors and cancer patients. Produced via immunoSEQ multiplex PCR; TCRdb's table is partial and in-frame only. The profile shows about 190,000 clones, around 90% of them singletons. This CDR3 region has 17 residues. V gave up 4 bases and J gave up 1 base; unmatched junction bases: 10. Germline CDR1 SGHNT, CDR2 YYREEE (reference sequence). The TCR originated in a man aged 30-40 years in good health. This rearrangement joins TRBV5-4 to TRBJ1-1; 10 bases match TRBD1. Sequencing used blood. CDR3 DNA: TGTGCCAGCAGCGTGGGGACAGGGGACGTCTCGAACACTGAAGCTTTCTTT. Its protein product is CASSVGTGDVSNTEAFF.